A single TCR beta chain is shown here with its context. Its matching antigen is unknown. Unmatched junction bases numbered 10, after V lost 2 bases and J lost 0 bases. Germline V CDR1 and CDR2: MNHEY, SVGEGT. CDR3 length equals 17 residues. The data are from a study of blood T cells in healthy people across ages. Study results and limitations: Considered underestimates were the diversity estimates obtained from one million T cells.

Peripheral blood from each donor was collected in a volume of approximately 9.2 milliliters. A second PCR, run for roughly 6 to 11 cycles, used a sample-barcoded 5' primer plus a J-beta primer mix. Every molecule of cDNA carried a tag from a template-switch adaptor with 12 random nucleotides. TCRdb fed the 5' RACE reads into MiXCR, producing one record per CDR3 protein. Seen here are about 830,000 distinct CDR3 sequences, approximately 59% observed once, and the top ten hold roughly a quarter. Sequences were obtained from blood. The rearrangement uses TRBV6-2 or TRBV6-3 and TRBJ2-7; 7 bases are a match to TRBD1. The TCR was taken from a man younger than 45 in good health. The CDR3 region is CASSYHDLGQASYEQYF. Here the CDR3 DNA reads TGTGCCAGCAGTTACCACGACCTTGGACAGGCCTCCTACGAGCAGTACTTC.